A selection of T cell receptor beta chains follows, all from one sample in a study of T cells in Graves' hyperthyroidism and ophthalmopathy. TCRdb called the multiplex PCR reads again in MiXCR, with one record for every CDR3 protein. The sample contains 410,000 or so distinct CDR3 sequences, roughly 14% of which appear only once. Sequenced: blood. The origin of the receptors is a man younger than 35 with Graves' ophthalmopathy. The CDR3 runs from the conserved cysteine through the conserved F or W. The D gene is left open where the match is weak. Size is stated for part of the rows, as once, few or many counts, or as a class when the clone is expanded.

clone_size	v_call	j_call	d_call	cdr3_aa	cdr3_nt
many	TRBV2	TRBJ1-2	TRBD1	CASRGGQLNYGYTF	TGTGCCAGCAGGGGGGGACAGCTCAACTATGGCTACACCTTC
few	TRBV24-1	TRBJ1-5	TRBD1	CATSDPGTGSNQPQHF	TGTGCCACCAGTGACCCCGGGACAGGAAGCAATCAGCCCCAGCATTTT
many	TRBV28	TRBJ2-7	TRBD1	CASSDPGTGGYEQYF	TGTGCCAGCAGTGACCCCGGGACAGGGGGCTACGAGCAGTACTTC
many	TRBV11-3	TRBJ2-5	TRBD1	CASSGTDGPVGTQYF	TGTGCCAGCAGCGGGACAGACGGACCCGTCGGGACCCAGTACTTC
many	TRBV6-6	TRBJ2-5	TRBD2	CASSYLGLAGPETQYF	TGTGCCAGCAGTTACTTGGGACTAGCGGGACCAGAGACCCAGTACTTC
many	TRBV7-3	TRBJ2-1	-	CASSFRAPPHEQFF	TGTGCCAGCAGCTTTCGGGCCCCCCCGCATGAGCAGTTCTTC
many	TRBV11-3	TRBJ1-1	-	CASSPTRWGTEAFF	TGTGCCAGCAGTCCGACTAGGTGGGGCACTGAAGCTTTCTTT
few	TRBV4-2	TRBJ2-3	TRBD2	CASSQVELAGDTSTDTQYF	TGTGCCAGCAGCCAAGTGGAACTAGCGGGCGATACTAGCACAGATACGCAGTATTTT
many	TRBV12-3/TRBV12-4	TRBJ2-7	-	CASSRSAPGGREQYF	TGTGCCAGCAGTCGTAGTGCTCCTGGGGGGCGAGAGCAGTACTTC
few	TRBV6-1	TRBJ1-2	TRBD1	CASRKTGPGYGYTF	TGTGCCAGCAGAAAGACAGGGCCTGGGTATGGCTACACCTTC
few	TRBV20-1	TRBJ2-7	-	CSCWGSYEQYF	TGCTCATGTTGGGGGTCCTACGAGCAGTACTTC
-	TRBV10-2	TRBJ1-1	-	CASRRGHMGAFF	TGCGCCAGCAGGAGGGGCCATATGGGAGCTTTCTTT
few	TRBV10-3	TRBJ1-1	-	CAIQENTEAFF	TGTGCCATCCAGGAGAACACTGAAGCTTTCTTT
many	TRBV3-1	TRBJ2-1	TRBD2	CASSQQGGSSYNEQFF	TGTGCCAGCAGCCAGCAGGGCGGGAGCTCCTACAATGAGCAGTTCTTC
many	TRBV20-1	TRBJ2-3	-	CSAPLAGAGTDTQYF	TGCAGTGCTCCTCTAGCCGGGGCCGGAACAGATACGCAGTATTTT
many	TRBV28	TRBJ1-1	TRBD1	CASSTWTGGYEAFF	TGTGCCAGCAGTACATGGACAGGGGGGTATGAAGCTTTCTTT
many	TRBV15	TRBJ1-4	TRBD1	CATGRDRVYEKLFF	TGTGCCACCGGCCGGGACAGGGTGTATGAAAAACTGTTTTTT
once	TRBV12-3/TRBV12-4	TRBJ1-2	TRBD1	CASRSGQGVYGYTF	TGTGCCAGCAGGTCGGGACAGGGGGTCTATGGCTACACCTTC
-	TRBV24-1	TRBJ1-2	-	CATSDFQGGAYGYTF	TGTGCCACCAGTGATTTTCAGGGCGGGGCCTATGGCTACACCTTC
few	TRBV18	TRBJ1-6	TRBD1	CASGPGQGNSPLHF	TGTGCCAGCGGGCCGGGACAGGGGAATTCACCCCTCCACTTT
many	TRBV18	TRBJ1-1	TRBD1	CASSPPGQLSEAFF	TGTGCCAGCTCACCACCGGGACAGCTAAGTGAAGCTTTCTTT
-	TRBV10-3	TRBJ2-1	TRBD1	CAISPDRGWDNEQFF	TGTGCCATCAGTCCAGACAGGGGGTGGGACAATGAGCAGTTCTTC
-	TRBV11-2	TRBJ2-1	TRBD2	CASRRLAGDRNEQFF	TGTGCCAGCAGGAGACTAGCGGGAGATCGCAATGAGCAGTTCTTC
many	TRBV20-1	TRBJ2-3	-	CSAREITDTQYF	TGCAGTGCTAGAGAGATCACAGATACGCAGTATTTT
many	TRBV6-2/TRBV6-3	TRBJ2-7	-	CASSYLVYEQYF	TGTGCCAGCAGTTACTTGGTATACGAGCAGTACTTC
few	TRBV19	TRBJ1-1	TRBD1	CASSPWTGLNTEAFF	TGTGCCAGTAGTCCCTGGACAGGGTTGAACACTGAAGCTTTCTTT
many	TRBV20-1	TRBJ1-4	TRBD1	CSARAKEEGAGEKLFF	TGCAGTGCTAGAGCCAAGGAGGAGGGGGCAGGGGAAAAACTGTTTTTT
few	TRBV11-2	TRBJ1-1	TRBD1	CASSSIPGQGYTEAFF	TGTGCCAGCAGCTCAATACCGGGACAGGGGTACACTGAAGCTTTCTTT
few	TRBV7-8	TRBJ2-7	TRBD2	CASSPTLSGGGSYEQYF	TGTGCCAGCAGCCCGACACTTAGCGGGGGGGGCTCCTACGAGCAGTACTTC
medium-sized	TRBV11-2	TRBJ2-1	-	CASTPLGQFGYNEQFF	TGTGCCAGCACCCCCCTCGGACAGTTTGGGTACAATGAGCAGTTCTTC
many	TRBV7-9	TRBJ2-7	-	CASSLGARRDQYF	TGTGCCAGCAGCTTGGGGGCCCGTCGAGATCAGTACTTC
many	TRBV20-1	TRBJ1-2	TRBD1	CSASNLQGGPGYTF	TGCAGTGCTAGCAACCTCCAGGGGGGACCTGGCTACACCTTC
many	TRBV20-1	TRBJ2-1	-	CSAIGPSYNEQFF	TGCAGTGCTATCGGGCCCTCCTACAATGAGCAGTTCTTC
many	TRBV24-1	TRBJ2-3	-	CATSDLRFSSTDTQYF	TGTGCCACCAGTGATTTGCGCTTCTCTAGCACAGATACGCAGTATTTT
-	TRBV6-5	TRBJ1-3	-	CASSYRTLIGNTIYF	TGTGCCAGCAGTTACCGGACGCTGATTGGAAACACCATATATTTT
-	TRBV5-6	TRBJ2-1	-	CASSLVAKRAYNEQFF	TGTGCCAGCAGCTTGGTTGCGAAACGTGCCTACAATGAGCAGTTCTTC
-	TRBV10-3	TRBJ2-5	-	CATSELEQETQYF	TGTGCCACCAGTGAGCTAGAGCAAGAGACCCAGTACTTC
many	TRBV30	TRBJ2-1	TRBD2	CSIAGVYNEQFF	TGTTCCATAGCGGGAGTCTACAATGAGCAGTTCTTC
many	TRBV6-1	TRBJ2-7	TRBD2	CASRPGLAYEQYF	TGTGCCAGCAGGCCCGGACTAGCCTACGAGCAGTACTTC
many	TRBV7-9	TRBJ2-5	TRBD2	CASSLDSRGGQETQYF	TGTGCCAGCAGCTTAGATTCGCGGGGGGGCCAAGAGACCCAGTACTTC
many	TRBV30	TRBJ1-5	-	CAWSPGHNQPQHF	TGTGCCTGGAGTCCTGGCCACAATCAGCCCCAGCATTTT
-	TRBV7-3	TRBJ2-5	-	CASSQGVGDSLGGETQYF	TGTGCCAGCAGCCAAGGGGTCGGCGACTCACTCGGTGGGGAGACCCAGTACTTC
-	TRBV7-8	TRBJ2-5	TRBD1	CASSLVGQGKETQYF	TGTGCCAGCAGCTTAGTAGGACAGGGGAAAGAGACCCAGTACTTC
many	TRBV3-1	TRBJ1-1	-	CASSQVGQGKAFF	TGTGCCAGCAGCCAAGTTGGGCAGGGGAAAGCTTTCTTT
-	TRBV24-1	TRBJ2-2	TRBD2	CATSDFLAGGDTGELFF	TGTGCCACCAGTGATTTCCTAGCGGGAGGGGACACCGGGGAGCTGTTTTTT
-	TRBV11-2	TRBJ2-1	TRBD2	CASSPGGGSNEQFF	TGTGCCAGCAGCCCCGGGGGAGGGTCCAATGAGCAGTTCTTC
many	TRBV10-2	TRBJ2-1	TRBD2	CASSDGGALHEQFF	TGCGCCAGCAGTGACGGGGGGGCCCTACATGAGCAGTTCTTC
many	TRBV6-6	TRBJ2-5	TRBD1	CASSYSGTGHVETQYF	TGTGCCAGCAGTTACTCCGGGACAGGGCACGTGGAGACCCAGTACTTC
many	TRBV5-1	TRBJ1-6	TRBD1	CASSLGTGGNSPLHF	TGCGCCAGCAGCTTGGGAACAGGGGGTAATTCACCCCTCCACTTT
many	TRBV5-1	TRBJ2-4	TRBD1	CASSPGTGGDIQYF	TGCGCCAGCAGCCCCGGGACAGGGGGGGACATTCAGTACTTC
few	TRBV7-4	TRBJ2-3	-	CASSPARGGPRETHLAQYF	TGTGCCAGCAGCCCGGCGAGGGGGGGGCCCCGGGAAACCCACCTCGCGCAGTATTTT
-	TRBV30	TRBJ1-6	TRBD1	CAYDRGPLLNSPLHF	TGTGCCTACGACAGGGGTCCTCTTTTAAATTCACCCCTCCACTTT
-	TRBV4-2	TRBJ2-3	TRBD2	CASSPRGSGEPDTQYF	TGTGCCAGCAGCCCCCGGGGGAGCGGGGAACCAGATACGCAGTATTTT
-	TRBV4-1	TRBJ2-1	-	CASSQGRSGPWNEQFF	TGCGCCAGCAGCCAGGGCAGGTCGGGACCGTGGAATGAGCAGTTCTTC
few	TRBV6-1	TRBJ2-6	-	CASSYVLPTGANVLTF	TGTGCCAGCAGCTACGTACTCCCCACGGGGGCCAACGTCCTGACTTTC
many	TRBV20-1	TRBJ2-7	TRBD2	CSARGLAESYEQYF	TGCAGTGCTAGGGGACTAGCGGAATCCTACGAGCAGTACTTC
many	TRBV27	TRBJ2-4	-	CASWGPKNIQYF	TGTGCCAGCTGGGGTCCAAAAAACATTCAGTACTTC
few	TRBV6-1	TRBJ2-5	-	CASSRRVQETQYF	TGTGCCAGCAGCCGACGGGTCCAAGAGACCCAGTACTTC